The text below deals with one TCR beta chain. The assay was immunoSEQ multiplex PCR, and TCRdb's table has in-frame clones only and misses some. Of 55,000 to 80,000 clones in the sample, 75% to 90% are singletons; the top ten hold about 15%. This sample was included in a study of PD-L1 blockade in urothelial cancer. In the study overall: About 90% of the roughly 30 patients were men whose urothelial cancer was bladder-origin. Analysis of blood occurred 3 weeks (second dose) and 6 weeks after treatment start.

Germline assignment: CDR1 SGHRS and CDR2 YFSETQ. The CDR3 contains 14 residues. Trimming left V 1 base short and J 2 bases short, with 9 bases between. The time point denotes: pretreatment peripheral blood. This chain uses TRBV5-1 with TRBJ2-5, with D perhaps matching TRBD1 (5 bases). This TCR came from a man between 60 and 70 years old with urothelial cancer. Specimen: PBMCs, collected around atezolizumab (anti-PD-L1) treatment. The CDR3 region has the DNA TGCGCCAGCAGCTTGATCGCAGGGCAAGAGACCCAGTACTTC. Protein sequence: CASSLIAGQETQYF.